The sequence of this T cell receptor beta chain was determined in a study of T cell responses to AZD1222 COVID-19 vaccine (TCRdb year 2021). With regard to the full study: AZD1222 recipients with second doses at about 4 weeks or about 12 weeks were pooled, because spike-specific TCR depth and breadth did not differ between schedules. A total of around 240 trial participants underwent TCR sequencing, of whom 207 received two doses of AZD1222 and roughly 25 received two doses of the MenACWY control vaccine. Enrollment into the trials was organized by age into subgroups of 18-55, 56-69 and 70-plus years, and those subgroups contained roughly 140, 27 and 60 TCR-sequenced participants, respectively.

V loses 5 bases at its end and J loses 6 bases; junction bases beyond the gene matches: 14. From the cysteine through the phenylalanine, the CDR3 covers 16 amino acids. Only the CDR3 DNA stays, 48 bases, in frame from base 1. CDR1 and CDR2 were assigned from the germline V gene as KGHSH and LQKENI. The table lists this clone with a few counts. Its antigen is currently not known. No base quality values were provided; no much bigger clone lies one nucleotide off. The CDR3 regions of human TCRbeta chains were analyzed by immunosequencing. The original pipeline was this. TCRs in the repertoires were matched against a reference library of SARS-CoV-2-specific TCRs that had been generated with the MIRA antigen-specificity platform. Breadth meant the fraction of unique TCRs that were SARS-CoV-2-associated, whereas depth meant the fraction of total T cells that were SARS-CoV-2-associated. Using the MIRA data, every spike-specific TCR was mapped to the spike region that the TCR reacted to and assigned to either a CD4 or a CD8 class. Log10-transformed breadth and depth values were compared by one-way ANOVA with Sidak's multiple comparisons tests. Entries here come from immuneACCESS through TCRdb and include only in-frame sequences with V and J called. Some clones fail to appear in such tables; in the studies checked, an unresolved V gene covers under half of the shortfall, and the cause of the remainder is unknown. The DNA was the basis for D and trimming; V, J and clone size are from that table. The sample contains 94,000 or so clones, 85% to 90% of them found a single time. Jointly, the top ten make up 26% of the sample.

Taken with the paper, the label for time point translates to: baseline before first vaccination. Vaccinee samples came from UK trials COV001 and COV002, including a single-blind randomized controlled phase 2/3 trial of AZD1222 (ChAdOx1 nCoV-19) in healthy adults. Trial participant PBMC samples were collected at day 0 and day 28 after the second dose for TCRbeta chain sequencing. General study outcomes and caveats: Most participants were white British and females outnumbered males, and the authors suggested that clonal diversity may have been underestimated. Only 5 to 7 AZD1222 recipients were SARS-CoV-2 seropositive at baseline, limiting conclusions about previously exposed vaccinees. Because no samples from the day 14 peak response were available, repertoires could be characterized only after the peak T cell response. In the small 56-69-year group, the increase in depth fell short of significance, most likely because of low power. Vaccine-associated CD4 TCRs spanned the whole spike protein, with dominant responses in regions 160-218 and 743-854. Epitopes outside the regions mutated in the B.1.351 and B.1.1.7 variants were reportedly recognized by nearly half of the unique spike-specific TCRs. After two AZD1222 doses, both the breadth and the depth of spike-specific TCRs were significantly higher than at day 0 and than in MenACWY recipients.

Recombination linked TRBV18 to TRBJ2-7; TRBD2 fits 9 bases in the junction. The TCR originated in an adult in good health. This specimen consisted of peripheral blood, obtained on day 0 of AZD1222 vaccination. The CDR3 protein is CASSADYSGSAGEQYF. The nucleotide sequence reads TGTGCCAGCTCAGCCGACTATAGCGGGAGTGCGGGCGAGCAGTACTTC.